This entry features one TCR beta chain sequence. Its antigen is undetermined. Method: immunoSEQ multiplex PCR; TCRdb's copy keeps in-frame clones and lacks some. The table records some 110,000 clones, 90% of them present only once. The sample belongs to a study of T cell responses to AZD1222 COVID-19 vaccine. Whole-study results and caveats: Regions 160-218 and 743-854 held dominance among vaccine-associated CD4 TCRs, which spanned spike.

The source of this sequence is an adult who received the AZD1222 COVID-19 vaccine. The source was peripheral blood, collected 28 days after the second AZD1222 dose.

This CDR3 is CASSSRQGETTGELFF. In nucleotides, the CDR3 is TGTGCCAGCAGCTCACGACAGGGGGAAACGACCGGGGAGCTGTTTTTT. The chain carries TRBV11-1 and TRBJ2-2, with TRBD1 identical over 9 bases. This CDR3 contains 16 residues. Per germline, CDR1 SGHAT and CDR2 FQDESV (reference sequence). Trimming took 4 bases from V and 5 from J; bases not matched to a gene: 8.